This T cell receptor beta chain was identified during a study of blood T cell repertoires in COVID-19. This CDR3 comprises 12 residues. The V end lost 0 bases, the J end lost 7 bases, and 7 bases lay between the germline ends. The germline V gene encodes CDR1 MNHNS and CDR2 SASEGT. The protocol was immunoSEQ multiplex PCR, while the TCRdb copy is restricted to in-frame clones and leaves out a portion. The sample records 150,000 to 200,000 clones, over 75% being singletons. V is TRBV6-1 and J is TRBJ2-7; D is possibly TRBD2 (5 bases). The specimen sequenced was peripheral blood. The clonotype comes from a human donor in a cohort sampled during active COVID-19. The CDR3 bases are TGTGCCAGCAGTGAAGCGAGGGTAGAGCAGTACTTC. It specifies CASSEARVEQYF.